The TCR beta chain under discussion was sequenced for a study of T-cell reconstitution after alpha-beta-depleted transplantation in children. Study-wide results and caveats: From newly produced T cells came most of the T-cell counts and diversity one year after transplant. Several patients had high TCRbeta diversity at day 60; it came from surviving recipient T cells and thymic progenitors. Alpha-beta T cells about two months after transplant reportedly derived from several hundred expanded graft clones.

The germline CDR1 and CDR2 sequences are MDHEN and SYDVKM. The CDR3 is made up of 14 amino acids. The junction had 5 bases not matched to a gene; V was cut back by 5 bases and J by 6 bases. Unique molecular identifiers featured in how the TCRbeta library was prepared. Using its own MiXCR run on the PCR reads, TCRdb lists one record per CDR3 protein. The table shows approximately 20,000 distinct CDR3 sequences, with 13% occurring only once. At least ten counts were recorded for this clonotype. Its antigen is currently unknown. Specimen: PBMCs, mostly from graft donor cells, collected 60 days after TCRalphabeta/CD19-depleted stem cell transplant. The J gene is TRBJ2-2, the V gene TRBV28; 8 nucleotides match TRBD2. This TCR was recovered from a female patient aged 2 to 10 who had a stem cell transplant for congenital amegakaryocytic thrombocytopenia, so the T cells may come from the graft donor. The CDR3 here is CASSMHGGAGELFF. CDR3 DNA sequence: TGTGCCAGCAGTATGCACGGGGGGGCCGGGGAGCTGTTTTTT.